The source of this T cell receptor beta chain is a study of human T cells and chemical hapten exposure. Background on the study: After 6 days, upper back 0.01% DPC patch tests were scored.

The sample's time point: patch test 1, 2 weeks after DPC sensitization. The treatment is: therapeutic diphenylcyclopropenone sensitization with weekly scalp DPC. MiXCR, applied by TCRdb to the RACE reads, yields one record per CDR3 protein. The sample contains 75,000 to 100,000 distinct CDR3 sequences, around 12% of which appear only once. This clonotype showed up just a few times. This specimen consisted of whole blood, obtained in connection with sensitization to the hapten diphenylcyclopropenone (DPC). This TCR derives from a woman in her thirties or forties with alopecia areata. Some clones in this sample may be carry-over from other donors' samples.

CDR3 region: CASSPPGPQETQYF. Written as DNA, the CDR3 is TGTGCCAGCAGCCCCCCGGGTCCCCAAGAGACCCAGTACTTC. V gene TRBV7-2 combines with J gene TRBJ2-5, with no clear D. The V gene lost 5 bases and the J gene lost 1 base, with 11 bases spanning the gap. Germline assignment: CDR1 SGHTA and CDR2 FQGNSA. The CDR3 is 14 amino acids.